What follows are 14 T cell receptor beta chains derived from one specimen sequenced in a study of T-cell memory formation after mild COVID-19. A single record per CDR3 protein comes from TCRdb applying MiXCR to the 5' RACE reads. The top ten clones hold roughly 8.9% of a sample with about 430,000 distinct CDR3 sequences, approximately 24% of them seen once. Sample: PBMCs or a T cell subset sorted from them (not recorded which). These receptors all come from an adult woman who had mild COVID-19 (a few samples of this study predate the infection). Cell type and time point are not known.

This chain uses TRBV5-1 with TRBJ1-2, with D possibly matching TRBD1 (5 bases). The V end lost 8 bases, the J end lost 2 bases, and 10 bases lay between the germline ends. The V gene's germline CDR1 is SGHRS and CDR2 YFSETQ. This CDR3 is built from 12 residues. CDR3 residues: CASGARNYGYTF. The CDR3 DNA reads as TGCGCCAGTGGGGCCCGGAACTATGGCTACACCTTC.

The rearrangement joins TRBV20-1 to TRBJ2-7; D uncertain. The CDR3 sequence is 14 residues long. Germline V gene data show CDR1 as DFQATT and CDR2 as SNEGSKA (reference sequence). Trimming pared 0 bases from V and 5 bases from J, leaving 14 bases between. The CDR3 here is CSARDVWVPDEQYF. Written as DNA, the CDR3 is TGCAGTGCTAGAGATGTTTGGGTCCCCGACGAGCAGTACTTC.

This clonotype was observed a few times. DNA of the CDR3: TGTGCCAGCAGTGAGATCAGACTGAACACTGAAGCTTTCTTT. This encodes CASSEIRLNTEAFF. The chain joins TRBV6-2 or TRBV6-3 to TRBJ1-1; D is unclear. Germline V gene lookup returns CDR1 MNHEY and CDR2 SVGEGT. Trimming removed 5 bases at V and 0 bases at J, with 10 bases between. The CDR3 has 14 residues.

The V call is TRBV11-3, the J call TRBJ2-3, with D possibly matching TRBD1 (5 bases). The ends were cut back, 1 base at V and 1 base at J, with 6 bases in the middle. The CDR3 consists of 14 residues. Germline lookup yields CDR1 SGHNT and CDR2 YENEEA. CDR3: CASSLVRGTDTQYF. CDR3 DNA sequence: TGTGCCAGCAGCTTAGTCAGGGGCACAGATACGCAGTATTTT.

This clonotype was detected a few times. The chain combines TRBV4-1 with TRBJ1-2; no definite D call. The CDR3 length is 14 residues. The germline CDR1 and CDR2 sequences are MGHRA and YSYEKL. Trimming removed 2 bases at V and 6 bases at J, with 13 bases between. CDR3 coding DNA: TGCGCCAGCAGCCAACAACTCACTACGGATGGCTACACCTTC. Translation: CASSQQLTTDGYTF.

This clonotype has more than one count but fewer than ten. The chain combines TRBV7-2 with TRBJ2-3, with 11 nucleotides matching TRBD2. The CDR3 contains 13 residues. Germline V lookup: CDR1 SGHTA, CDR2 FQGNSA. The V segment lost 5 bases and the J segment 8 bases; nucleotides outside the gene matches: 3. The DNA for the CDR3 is TGTGCCAGCAGCCAACTAGCGGGAGTTACGCAGTATTTT. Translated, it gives CASSQLAGVTQYF.

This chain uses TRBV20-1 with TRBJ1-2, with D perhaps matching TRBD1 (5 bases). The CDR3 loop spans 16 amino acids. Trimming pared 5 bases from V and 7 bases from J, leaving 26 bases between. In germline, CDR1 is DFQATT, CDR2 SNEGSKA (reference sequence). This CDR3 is CSAGPGGQALGSGYTF. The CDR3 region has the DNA TGCAGTGCTGGACCGGGGGGTCAGGCTCTAGGGAGTGGCTACACCTTC.

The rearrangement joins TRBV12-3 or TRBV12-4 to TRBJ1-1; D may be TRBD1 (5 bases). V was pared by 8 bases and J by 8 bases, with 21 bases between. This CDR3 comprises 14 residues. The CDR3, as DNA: TGTGCCAGCGGCCCCACCGGGGCCGAGGCAGAAGCTTTCTTT. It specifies CASGPTGAEAEAFF.

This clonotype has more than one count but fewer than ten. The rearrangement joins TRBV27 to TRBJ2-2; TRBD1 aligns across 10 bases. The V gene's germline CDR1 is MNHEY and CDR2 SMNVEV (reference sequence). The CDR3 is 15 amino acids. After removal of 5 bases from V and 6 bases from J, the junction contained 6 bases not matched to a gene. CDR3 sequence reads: CASSLRDRGAGELFF. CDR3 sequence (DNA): TGTGCCAGCAGTCTCCGGGACAGGGGAGCCGGGGAGCTGTTTTTT.

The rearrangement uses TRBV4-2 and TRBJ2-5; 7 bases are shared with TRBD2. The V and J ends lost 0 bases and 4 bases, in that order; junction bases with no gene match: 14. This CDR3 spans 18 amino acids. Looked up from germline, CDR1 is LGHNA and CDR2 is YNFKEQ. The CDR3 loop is CASSQERFAGVGRETQYF. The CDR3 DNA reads TGTGCCAGCAGCCAAGAAAGGTTCGCGGGAGTAGGACGAGAGACCCAGTACTTC.

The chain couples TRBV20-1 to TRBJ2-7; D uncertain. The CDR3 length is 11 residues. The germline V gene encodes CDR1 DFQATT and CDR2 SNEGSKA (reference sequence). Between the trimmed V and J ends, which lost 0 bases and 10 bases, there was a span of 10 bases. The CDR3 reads CSARDQVGQYF. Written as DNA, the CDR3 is TGCAGTGCTAGAGATCAAGTGGGTCAGTACTTC.

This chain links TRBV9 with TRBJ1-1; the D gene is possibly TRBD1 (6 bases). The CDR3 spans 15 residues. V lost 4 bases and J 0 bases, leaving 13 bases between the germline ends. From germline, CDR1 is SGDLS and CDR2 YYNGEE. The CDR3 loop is CASSRSQGLNTEAFF. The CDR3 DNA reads TGTGCCAGCAGCCGCTCACAGGGATTGAACACTGAAGCTTTCTTT.

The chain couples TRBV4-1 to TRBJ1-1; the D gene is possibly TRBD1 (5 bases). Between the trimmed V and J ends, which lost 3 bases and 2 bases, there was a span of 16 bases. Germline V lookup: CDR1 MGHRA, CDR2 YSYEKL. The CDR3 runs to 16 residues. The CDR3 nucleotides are TGCGCCAGCAGCCAGGGTTCGGGACGGCGAAACACTGAAGCTTTCTTT. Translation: CASSQGSGRRNTEAFF.

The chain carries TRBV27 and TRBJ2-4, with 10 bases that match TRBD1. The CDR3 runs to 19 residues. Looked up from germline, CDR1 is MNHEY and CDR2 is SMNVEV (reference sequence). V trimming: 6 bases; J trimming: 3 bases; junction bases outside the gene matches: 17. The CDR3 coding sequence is TGTGCCAGCAGATCCCTCCGGGACAGGGGACCCTTGGGCAAAAACATTCAGTACTTC. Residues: CASRSLRDRGPLGKNIQYF.